This TCR beta chain was found in a study of T-cell memory formation after mild COVID-19. Study summary: TCR clusters were largely donor specific. Study conclusions and caveats: Certain responding clones were present in pre-infection memory, suggesting participation of cross-reactive memory. For contracting clones, CD4+ ones sat mainly in CM and EM, CD8+ in EMRA.

This clonotype was seen only a few times. What it recognizes is unknown. The CDR3 sequence is 16 residues long. CDR1 MNHEY and CDR2 SVGEGT come from the germline V gene. With 7 bases clipped from V and 1 base from J, the junction kept 13 bases outside the gene matches. From the 5' RACE reads, TCRdb called clonotypes with MiXCR, one entry per CDR3 protein. The sample holds around 100,000 distinct CDR3 sequences; more than 9.5% are singletons and the top ten take around 40%. V gene TRBV6-2 or TRBV6-3 combines with J gene TRBJ2-7; TRBD1 matches at 7 bases. This receptor was taken from a man younger than 30 who had mild COVID-19 (a few samples of this study predate the infection). Cell type and time point are not known. Sequenced material: PBMCs or a T cell subset sorted from them (not recorded which). The DNA for the CDR3 is TGTGCCAGCACTCCGCCCCCGGACAGGAGGTCCTACGAGCAGTACTTC. Its protein is CASTPPPDRRSYEQYF.